This is a list of T cell receptor beta chains from one sample in a study of cytomegalovirus exposure and HLA in healthy donors. The data were produced by immunoSEQ multiplex PCR, yet TCRdb's version contains in-frame clones alone and is incomplete. Of fewer than 400,000 clones listed, around 90% are singletons. Input material: PBMCs. The receptors come from a man aged 25-40 years in good health and CMV-seronegative. Both conserved end residues are part of each CDR3. Fields, in order: V gene, clone size, D gene, J gene, CDR3 protein, CDR3 DNA. D genes are given only for firm matches. The listing skips clone size in some rows; elsewhere it reads once, few, many or a size class.

TRBV2,NA,NA,TRBJ1-3,CASRGSSGNTIYF,TGTGCCAGCCGGGGGAGCTCTGGAAACACCATATATTTT
TRBV18,once,TRBD1,TRBJ1-5,CASSPKGTVGNQPQHF,TGTGCCAGCTCACCAAAAGGGACAGTGGGCAATCAGCCCCAGCATTTT
TRBV2,NA,TRBD1,TRBJ2-7,CASSSGQGTYEQYF,TGTGCCAGCAGTTCCGGACAGGGAACCTACGAGCAGTACTTC
TRBV11-2,NA,NA,TRBJ1-1,CASSILVNTEAFF,TGTGCCAGCAGCATCCTTGTGAACACTGAAGCTTTCTTT
TRBV19,NA,TRBD2,TRBJ2-4,CASSMASGGGSKNIQYF,TGTGCCAGTAGTATGGCTAGCGGGGGTGGGTCCAAAAACATTCAGTACTTC
TRBV7-9,once,TRBD1,TRBJ1-2,CASSDRQGWYGYTF,TGTGCCAGCAGCGACCGACAGGGCTGGTATGGCTACACCTTC
TRBV29-1,NA,TRBD1,TRBJ1-1,CSDKQGGTEAFF,TGCAGCGACAAACAGGGGGGCACTGAAGCTTTCTTT
TRBV11-2,NA,NA,TRBJ1-6,CASSFQGNGSPLHF,TGTGCCAGCAGCTTTCAGGGGAACGGCTCACCCCTCCACTTT
TRBV5-1,NA,TRBD1,TRBJ2-6,CASSPGQGSGANVLTF,TGCGCCAGCAGCCCAGGACAGGGCTCTGGGGCCAACGTCCTGACTTTC
TRBV4-1,NA,NA,TRBJ2-7,CASSLPSQGDREQYF,TGCGCCAGCAGCCTTCCCTCACAGGGAGACCGCGAGCAGTACTTC
TRBV6-5,NA,NA,TRBJ1-1,CASTFFGQPWTEAFF,TGTGCCAGCACGTTTTTCGGACAGCCGTGGACTGAAGCTTTCTTT
TRBV5-4,NA,NA,TRBJ1-3,CASSLASSGNTIYF,TGTGCCAGCAGCTTGGCTTCCTCTGGAAACACCATATATTTT
TRBV6-6,once,NA,TRBJ2-6,CASSVGVSGANVLTF,TGTGCCAGCTCGGTCGGGGTCTCTGGGGCCAACGTCCTGACTTTC
TRBV7-9,once,NA,TRBJ1-2,CASSSPAGWGYGYTF,TGTGCCAGCAGCTCGCCAGCGGGTTGGGGCTATGGCTACACCTTC
TRBV7-2,NA,TRBD2,TRBJ2-7,CASSLSVAGALYEQYF,TGTGCCAGCAGCTTATCGGTAGCGGGGGCTCTATACGAGCAGTACTTC
TRBV4-1,NA,NA,TRBJ2-2,CASSQDPGLTGELFF,TGCGCCAGCAGCCAAGATCCGGGTTTAACCGGGGAGCTGTTTTTT
TRBV21-1,once,NA,TRBJ1-5,CASSKYYHAGNQPQHF,TGTGCCAGCAGCAAATACTATCATGCGGGCAATCAGCCCCAGCATTTT
TRBV5-1,NA,NA,TRBJ1-3,CASSPTTGSSGNTIYF,TGCGCCAGCAGCCCTACCACTGGGAGCTCTGGAAACACCATATATTTT
TRBV14,NA,NA,TRBJ1-6,CASSQGPGVSPLHF,TGTGCCAGCAGCCAGGGACCAGGGGTATCACCCCTCCACTTT
TRBV4-1,few,NA,TRBJ2-7,CASSQEQFYEQYF,TGCGCCAGCAGCCAAGAACAGTTCTACGAGCAGTACTTC
TRBV6-5,NA,TRBD1,TRBJ2-3,CASGDRGTDTQYF,TGTGCCAGCGGGGACAGGGGCACAGATACGCAGTATTTT
TRBV27,NA,NA,TRBJ2-7,CASSYTAAYEQYF,TGTGCCAGCAGTTATACAGCAGCCTACGAGCAGTACTTC
TRBV5-5,NA,NA,TRBJ2-5,CASSLRGGETQYF,TGTGCCAGCAGTTTAAGGGGGGGAGAGACCCAGTACTTC
TRBV11-2,NA,NA,TRBJ1-2,CASRPGGGPLDYGYTF,TGTGCCAGCAGACCGGGCGGGGGGCCATTGGACTATGGCTACACCTTC
TRBV20-1,NA,NA,TRBJ2-3,CSATSGDTQYF,TGCAGTGCTACGAGCGGCGATACGCAGTATTTT
TRBV6-4,NA,TRBD2,TRBJ2-5,CASSETSGGTETQYF,TGTGCCAGCAGTGAGACTAGCGGGGGGACAGAGACCCAGTACTTC
TRBV5-6,NA,TRBD2,TRBJ2-5,CASSASGGQETQYF,TGTGCCAGCAGCGCCTCGGGGGGGCAAGAGACCCAGTACTTC
TRBV20-1,NA,NA,TRBJ1-4,CSYGQNEKLFF,TGCAGTTATGGACAGAATGAAAAACTGTTTTTT
TRBV2,NA,NA,TRBJ2-7,CASSVPSGEQYF,TGTGCCAGCAGTGTACCATCGGGGGAGCAGTACTTC
TRBV18,NA,NA,TRBJ1-5,CASSQGLDQPQHF,TGTGCCAGCTCACAGGGGCTAGATCAGCCCCAGCATTTT
TRBV4-3,NA,TRBD2,TRBJ2-1,CASSQGTSTSSYNEQFF,TGCGCCAGCAGCCAAGGGACTAGCACTAGCTCCTACAATGAGCAGTTCTTC
TRBV18,NA,TRBD1,TRBJ2-7,CASSGQGYEQYF,TGTGCCAGCTCCGGACAGGGCTACGAGCAGTACTTC
TRBV6-1,NA,TRBD2,TRBJ2-7,CASRSGGAKEQYF,TGTGCCAGCAGGAGCGGGGGGGCAAAGGAGCAGTACTTC
TRBV15,NA,NA,TRBJ2-1,CATYNRDTGTEQFF,TGTGCCACCTATAACCGAGACACAGGGACTGAGCAGTTCTTC
TRBV27,NA,NA,TRBJ1-1,CASSPATRSLTEAFF,TGTGCCAGCAGTCCCGCTACCCGGTCTTTGACTGAAGCTTTCTTT